The 15 T cell receptor beta chains below were found in one sample sequenced in a study of molecular identifiers for immune sequencing clone quantification. TCRdb re-called the PCR reads with MiXCR, one entry per CDR3 protein. This sample yields about half a million distinct CDR3 sequences, of which less than 30% are seen a single time; approximately 0.8% belongs to the top ten. The sequenced sample was naive CD8+ T cells from blood, with Jurkat cell RNA spiked in. Subset given: FACS-sorted CD8+CD4-CCR7+CD45RA+ naive T cells. The receptors originated from a human donor in good health. Some libraries in this study had Jurkat cell RNA spiked in.

The rearrangement links TRBV23-1 to TRBJ2-4; D gene ambiguous. TRBV23-1 is an ORF, and what it does is uncertain. This CDR3 is 20 amino acids long. The V end lost 0 bases, the J end lost 7 bases, and 28 bases lay between the germline ends. DNA of the CDR3: TGCGCCAGCAGTCAATCCCCTCAGAGAGTGCCCAGTGTAGCCATTAACATTCAGTACTTC. This sequence encodes CASSQSPQRVPSVAINIQYF.

This clonotype has at least ten counts. The chain links TRBV4-2 to TRBJ1-5; D unresolved. Trimming took off 0 bases at V and 6 bases at J, with 12 bases between the two ends. This CDR3 contains 15 residues. Germline V gene lookup returns CDR1 LGHNA and CDR2 YNFKEQ. The CDR3 here is CASSQEYPTGQPQHF. CDR3 DNA sequence: TGTGCCAGCAGCCAAGAGTACCCCACCGGTCAGCCCCAGCATTTT.

The chain carries TRBV7-6 and TRBJ2-6; D gene unclear. V was clipped by 2 bases and J by 4 bases, with 15 bases between them. The CDR3 is made up of 17 amino acids. The germline gives CDR1 SGHVS, CDR2 FNYEAQ. CDR3 DNA sequence: TGTGCCAGCAGCTTACAACTAACGGCGTCCGGGGCCAACGTCCTGACTTTC. It translates to CASSLQLTASGANVLTF.

CDR3 DNA: TGCGCCAGCAGCTTGGAGGCCGCTAGCGGCACCTACGAGCAGTACTTC. Protein product: CASSLEAASGTYEQYF. The chain has TRBV5-1 and TRBJ2-7, with 7 bases aligning to TRBD2. The J segment lost 2 bases and the V segment lost 0 bases, leaving 8 bases of the junction unmatched. Germline V CDR1 and CDR2: SGHRS, YFSETQ. CDR3 length equals 16 residues.

This clonotype was recorded many times. The chain recombines TRBV29-1 with TRBJ2-2; tentative D call: TRBD2 (5 bases). This CDR3 has 13 amino acids. With 3 bases removed from V and 1 base from J, the gap between germline ends came to 6 bases. CDR1 is SQVTM, CDR2 ANQGSEA, per germline. The CDR3 nucleotides read TGCAGCGTTGATGCGGGGAACACCGGGGAGCTGTTTTTT. Translated, it gives CSVDAGNTGELFF.

The V call is TRBV7-3, the J call TRBJ2-3; 10 nucleotides agree with TRBD2. This CDR3 is built from 17 residues. Trimming cost V 1 base and J 2 bases; bases outside gene matches: 6. Germline assignment: CDR1 SGHTA and CDR2 FQGTGA. The CDR3 reads CASSLSGTSDFTDTQYF. The CDR3 nucleotides read TGTGCCAGCAGCTTAAGTGGGACTAGCGATTTCACAGATACGCAGTATTTT.

This clonotype was counted many times. This sequence joins TRBV5-6 and TRBJ1-1; D gene uncertain. This CDR3 comprises 11 residues. V dropped 0 bases and J dropped 8 bases, with 5 bases sitting between them. Looked up from germline, CDR1 is SGHDT and CDR2 is YYEEEE. The CDR3 region has the DNA TGTGCCAGCAGCTTGGACAGAGAAGCTTTCTTT. It yields the protein CASSLDREAFF.

This clonotype was detected a few times. The CDR3 bases are TGTGCGGCACAGGGGCAGGGTCAGCCCCAGCATTTT. Its protein is CAAQGQGQPQHF. The J gene is TRBJ1-5, the V gene TRBV19, with TRBD1 identical over 7 bases. The CDR3 is 12 residues long. CDR1 and CDR2 from the germline V gene are LNHDA and SQIVND (reference sequence).

This clonotype was counted between two and nine times. The chain has TRBV20-1 and TRBJ2-1; 8 nucleotides align to TRBD2. The CDR3 runs to 16 residues. V shed 5 bases, J shed 4 bases, and the junction held 13 bases outside the gene matches. CDR1 and CDR2 (germline): DFQATT, SNEGSKA (reference sequence). Here the CDR3 reads CSAPTSTSVGYNEQFF. CDR3 DNA sequence: TGCAGTGCTCCTACTTCGACTAGCGTCGGGTACAATGAGCAGTTCTTC.

This clonotype was observed a few times. The V call is TRBV7-9, the J call TRBJ2-1; D assignment may be TRBD1 or TRBD2 (5 bases each). V was pared by 1 base and J by 5 bases, with 21 bases between. The CDR3 runs 18 residues. The V gene's germline CDR1 is SEHNR and CDR2 FQNEAQ (reference sequence). CDR3 bases: TGTGCCAGCAGCTTAGGGCGAGTCGGCAGGGAGAGGGACAATGAGCAGTTCTTC. Encoded protein: CASSLGRVGRERDNEQFF.

The chain employs TRBV5-6 and TRBJ1-2, with 8 bases matching TRBD1. The V gene's germline CDR1 is SGHDT and CDR2 YYEEEE. The CDR3 is 16 residues long. V lost 0 bases, J lost 7 bases, and 11 bases stayed unmatched. The chain's CDR3 is CASSLGPGTGGPGYTF. The CDR3 DNA is TGTGCCAGCAGCTTGGGGCCGGGGACAGGCGGGCCTGGCTACACCTTC.

Points on this clonotype: Given a much more abundant clone one base away, this may be a read error. The chain couples TRBV28 to TRBJ2-7, with TRBD2 matching 12 bases. The CDR3 has 17 residues. Germline loops: CDR1 MDHEN, CDR2 SYDVKM. The CDR3 sequence is CAGSPTGLAGSSYEQYF. The CDR3 nucleotides read TGTGCCGGCAGCCCCACCGGACTAGCGGGAAGCTCCTACGAGCAGTACTTC.

This clonotype was recorded a few times. For the CDR3, the DNA is TGCAGCGTTGAATACCCTAGCGGGATGGGCAATGAGCAGTTCTTC. Translating it yields CSVEYPSGMGNEQFF. This chain joins TRBV29-1 and TRBJ2-1; 9 bases align to TRBD2. V lost 2 bases, J lost 6 bases, and 8 bases stayed unmatched. This CDR3 region has 15 residues. Germline V gene lookup returns CDR1 SQVTM and CDR2 ANQGSEA.

This chain uses TRBV2 with TRBJ2-1, with D maybe TRBD2 (5 bases). Per the germline V gene, CDR1 is SNHLY and CDR2 is FYNNEI. The germline V and J ends were trimmed by 6 bases and 0 bases, with 15 bases remaining between them. This CDR3 contains 16 residues. The CDR3 coding sequence is TGTGCCAGCAGAACAACAGCGGCCATCTCCTACAATGAGCAGTTCTTC. This sequence encodes CASRTTAAISYNEQFF.

This clonotype has only a few counts. This is likely a read error, given that the CDR3 carries no conserved phenylalanine or tryptophan at its end. Here the CDR3 reads CAWKDIGEAKNIQYS. CDR3 DNA sequence: TGTGCCTGGAAGGATATAGGGGAAGCCAAAAACATTCAGTACTCC. The chain carries TRBV30 and TRBJ2-4; D is possibly TRBD1 (5 bases). V was shortened by 4 bases and J by 0 bases, with 13 bases between the two germline ends. CDR1 and CDR2 (germline): GTSNPN, SVGIG (reference sequence). The CDR3 extends over 15 amino acids.